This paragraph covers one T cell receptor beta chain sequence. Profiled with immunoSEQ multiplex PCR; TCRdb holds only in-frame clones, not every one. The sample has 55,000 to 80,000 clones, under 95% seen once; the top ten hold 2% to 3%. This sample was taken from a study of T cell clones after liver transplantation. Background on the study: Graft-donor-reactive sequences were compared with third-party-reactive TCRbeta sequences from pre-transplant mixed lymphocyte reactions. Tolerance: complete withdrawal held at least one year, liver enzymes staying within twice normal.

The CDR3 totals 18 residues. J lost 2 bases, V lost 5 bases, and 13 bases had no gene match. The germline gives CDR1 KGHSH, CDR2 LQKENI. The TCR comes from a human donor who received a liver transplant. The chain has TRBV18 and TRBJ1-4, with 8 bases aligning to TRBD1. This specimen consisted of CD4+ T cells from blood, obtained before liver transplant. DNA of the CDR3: TGTGCCAGCTCATCTCTCCGCCCTCAGGGGGCGACTAATGAAAAACTGTTTTTT. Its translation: CASSSLRPQGATNEKLFF.